This TCR beta chain was sequenced for a study of human T cells and chemical hapten exposure. V shed 4 bases and J 7 bases; nucleotides not matched to a gene: 5. There are 14 residues in the CDR3. TCRdb redid the calling of the RACE reads with MiXCR, one entry per CDR3 protein. In the table there are approximately 370,000 distinct CDR3 sequences, about 5.4% of which are singletons. Time point: pre-sensitization, week 0. The treatment was: therapeutic diphenylcyclopropenone sensitization with weekly scalp DPC. This clonotype was counted only a few times. This sequence joins TRBV12-3 or TRBV12-4 and TRBJ1-5; the match to TRBD1 covers 9 bases. The sequencing used whole blood, collected in connection with sensitization to the hapten diphenylcyclopropenone (DPC). The clonotype originates from a woman between 18 and 30 years old with alopecia areata. Some clones in this sample may be carry-over from other donors' samples. CDR3 in DNA: TGTGCCAGCAGTTCGGGACAGGGAGTCCAGCCCCAGCATTTT. Protein product: CASSSGQGVQPQHF.